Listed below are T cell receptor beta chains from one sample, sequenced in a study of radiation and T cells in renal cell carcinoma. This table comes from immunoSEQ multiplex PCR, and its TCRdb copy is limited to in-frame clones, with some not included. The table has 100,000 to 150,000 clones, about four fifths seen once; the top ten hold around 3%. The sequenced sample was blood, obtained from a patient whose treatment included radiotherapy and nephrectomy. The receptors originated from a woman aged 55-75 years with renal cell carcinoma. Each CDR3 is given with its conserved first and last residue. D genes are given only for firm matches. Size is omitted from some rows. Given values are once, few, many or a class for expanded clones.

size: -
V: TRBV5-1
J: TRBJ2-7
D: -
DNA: TGCGCCAGCAGCTTGGCGTTCGGAGGGGACGAGCAGTACTTC
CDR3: CASSLAFGGDEQYF

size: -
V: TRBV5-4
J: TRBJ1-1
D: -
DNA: TGTGCCAGCACTTTAACTGGACAGACAAACACTGAAGCTTTCTTT
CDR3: CASTLTGQTNTEAFF

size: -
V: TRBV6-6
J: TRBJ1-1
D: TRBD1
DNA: TGTGCCAGCAGTTACTCACAGGGGCCGTACACTGAAGCTTTCTTT
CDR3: CASSYSQGPYTEAFF

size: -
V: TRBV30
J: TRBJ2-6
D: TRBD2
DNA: TGTGCCTGGAGACGGGGGGTGGTAGCACCTGGGGCCAACGTCCTGACTTTC
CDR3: CAWRRGVVAPGANVLTF

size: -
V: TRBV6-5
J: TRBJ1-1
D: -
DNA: TGTGCCAGCAGGTGGCGGCGTGAAGCTTTCTTT
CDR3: CASRWRREAFF

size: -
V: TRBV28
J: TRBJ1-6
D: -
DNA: TGTGCCAGCCACCGGGGTTTCACCCTCCACTTT
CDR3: CASHRGFTLHF

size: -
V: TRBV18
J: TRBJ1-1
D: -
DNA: TGTGCCAGCTCAAACCGGGAGTCCACTGAAGCTTTCTTT
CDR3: CASSNRESTEAFF

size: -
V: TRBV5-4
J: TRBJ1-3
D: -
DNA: TGTGCCAGCAGCTACCGGGGGGAAGGAAACACCATATATTTT
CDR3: CASSYRGEGNTIYF

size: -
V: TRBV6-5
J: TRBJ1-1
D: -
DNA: TGTGCCAGCAGTTACTCGGACGGATTGAACACTGAAGCTTTCTTT
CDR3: CASSYSDGLNTEAFF

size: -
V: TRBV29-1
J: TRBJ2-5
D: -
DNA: TGCAGCGTTGAATGGGTACCCGCCCAAGAGACCCAGTACTTC
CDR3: CSVEWVPAQETQYF

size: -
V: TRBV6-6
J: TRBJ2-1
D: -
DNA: TGTGCCAGCAGCCTCAGTGGAACTGGGCAGTTCTTC
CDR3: CASSLSGTGQFF

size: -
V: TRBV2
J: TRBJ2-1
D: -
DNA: TGTGCCAGCAGTGGGGCCGGGACCCGTTACGGTGAGCAGTTCTTC
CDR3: CASSGAGTRYGEQFF

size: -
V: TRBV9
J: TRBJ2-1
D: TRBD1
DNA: TGTGCCAGCAGCGTAGAGGCTCAGGGGGCAGGACTATACAATGAGCAGTTCTTC
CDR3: CASSVEAQGAGLYNEQFF

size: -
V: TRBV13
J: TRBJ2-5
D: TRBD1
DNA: TGTGCCAGCAGCTTAGATCTGGCAGGGGGCGGGGAGACCCAGTACTTC
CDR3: CASSLDLAGGGETQYF

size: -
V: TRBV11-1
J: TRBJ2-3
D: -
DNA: TGTGCCAGCAGCTTAGCGCCGGTGGACACAGATACGCAGTATTTT
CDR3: CASSLAPVDTDTQYF

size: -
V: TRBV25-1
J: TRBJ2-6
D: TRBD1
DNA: TGTGCCAGCAGTGATCCGACAGGGGCCTCTGGGGCCAACGTCCTGACTTTC
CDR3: CASSDPTGASGANVLTF

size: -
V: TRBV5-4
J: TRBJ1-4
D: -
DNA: TGTGCCAGCAGCCCAGGGTCCGAGGCAAAACTGTTTTTT
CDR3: CASSPGSEAKLFF

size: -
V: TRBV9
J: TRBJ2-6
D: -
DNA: TGTGCCAGCAGGCACCCCGGCATCTCTGGGGCCAACGTCCTGACTTTC
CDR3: CASRHPGISGANVLTF

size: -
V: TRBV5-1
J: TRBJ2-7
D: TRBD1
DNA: TGCGCCAGCAGCCTGGGACAGGGAGGAATAGAGCAGTACTTC
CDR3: CASSLGQGGIEQYF

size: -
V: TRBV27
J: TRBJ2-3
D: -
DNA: TGTGCCAGCAGAAGACCCGATCAAGATACGCAGTATTTT
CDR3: CASRRPDQDTQYF

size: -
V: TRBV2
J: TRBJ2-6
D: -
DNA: TGTGCCAGCAGTGTCAACCCCTCTGGGGCCAACGTCCTGACTTTC
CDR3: CASSVNPSGANVLTF

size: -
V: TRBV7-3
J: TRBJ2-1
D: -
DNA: TGTGCCAGCAGCTTAAACAGCGGCTCCTACAATGAGCAGTTCTTC
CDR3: CASSLNSGSYNEQFF

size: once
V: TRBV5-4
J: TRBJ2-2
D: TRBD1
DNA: TGTGCCAGCAGCTCCGGACAGGATCTAAACACCGGGGAGCTGTTTTTT
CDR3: CASSSGQDLNTGELFF

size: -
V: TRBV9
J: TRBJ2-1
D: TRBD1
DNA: TGTGCCAGCAGCGTAGCTCCGGGACAGGGGGCCTCCTACAATGAGCAGTTCTTC
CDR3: CASSVAPGQGASYNEQFF

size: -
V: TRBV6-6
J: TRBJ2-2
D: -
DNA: TGTGCCAGCAGTTACTCAGGACCCGGGGAGCTGTTTTTT
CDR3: CASSYSGPGELFF

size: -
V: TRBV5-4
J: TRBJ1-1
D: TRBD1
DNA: TGTGCCAGCAGCTTGGACAGGGGGAACACTGAAGCTTTCTTT
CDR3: CASSLDRGNTEAFF

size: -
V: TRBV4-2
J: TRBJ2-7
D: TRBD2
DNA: TGTGCCAGCAGCCAAAATATTGGGACTAGCGGGCTGTACGAGCAGTACTTC
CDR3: CASSQNIGTSGLYEQYF

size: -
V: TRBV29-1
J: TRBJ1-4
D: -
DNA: TGCAGCGTTGATACCAATGAAAAACTGTTTTTT
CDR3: CSVDTNEKLFF

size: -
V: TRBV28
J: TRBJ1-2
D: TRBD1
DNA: TGTGCCGGCTCGGGACAGGACGCCTATGGCTACACCTTC
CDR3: CAGSGQDAYGYTF

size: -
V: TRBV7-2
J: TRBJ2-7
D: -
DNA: TGTGCCAGCAGCTTCGGCTTATACGAGCAGTACTTC
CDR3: CASSFGLYEQYF

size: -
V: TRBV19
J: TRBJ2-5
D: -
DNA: TGTGCCAGTAGTTCGGCTGGGGAGACCCAGTACTTC
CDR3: CASSSAGETQYF

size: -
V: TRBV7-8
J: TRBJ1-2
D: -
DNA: TGTGCCAGCAGCCCCCCGGGCCCAGACCTCTATGGCTACACCTTC
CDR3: CASSPPGPDLYGYTF

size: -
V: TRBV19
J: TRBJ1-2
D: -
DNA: TGTGCCAGTACCACCCCCGCTGGCTACACCTTC
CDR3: CASTTPAGYTF

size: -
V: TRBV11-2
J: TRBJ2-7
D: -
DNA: TGTGCCAGCAGCGCTCCCAGGGGCTACTCCTACGAGCAGTACTTC
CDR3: CASSAPRGYSYEQYF

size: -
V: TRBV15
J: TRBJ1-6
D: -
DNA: TGTGCCACCAGCAGGGGGTCCCGTAATTCACCCCTCCACTTT
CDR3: CATSRGSRNSPLHF

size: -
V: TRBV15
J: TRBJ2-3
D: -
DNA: TGTGCCACCAGCACCCCCATCGGGGAGCGGACAGATACGCAGTATTTT
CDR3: CATSTPIGERTDTQYF

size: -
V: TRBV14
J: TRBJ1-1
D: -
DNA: TGTGCCAGCAGCCAAGGCCAGGGTCACTCGAACACTGAAGCTTTCTTT
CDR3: CASSQGQGHSNTEAFF

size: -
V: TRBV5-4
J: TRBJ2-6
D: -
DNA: TGTGCCAGCACCCTTAACTCTGGGGCCAACGTCCTGACTTTC
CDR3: CASTLNSGANVLTF

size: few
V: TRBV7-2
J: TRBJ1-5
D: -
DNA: TGTGCCAGCAGCTCTCCGTCGGTTGGCGATCAGCCCCAGCATTTT
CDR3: CASSSPSVGDQPQHF

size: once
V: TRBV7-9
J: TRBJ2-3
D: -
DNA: TGTGCCAGCAGCCGAACGACAGGATACACAGATACGCAGTATTTT
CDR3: CASSRTTGYTDTQYF

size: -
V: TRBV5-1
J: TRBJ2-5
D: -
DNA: TGCGCCAGCAGCTTGAGCCCTGGGCAAGAGACCCAGTACTTC
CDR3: CASSLSPGQETQYF

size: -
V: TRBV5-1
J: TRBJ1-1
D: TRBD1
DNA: TGCGCCAGCAGCGCAGGGGGCGAAGACACTGAAGCTTTCTTT
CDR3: CASSAGGEDTEAFF

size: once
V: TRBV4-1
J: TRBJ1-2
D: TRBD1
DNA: TGCGCCAGCAGCCAGGGGGGGACAGGGGCCTATGGCTACACCTTC
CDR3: CASSQGGTGAYGYTF

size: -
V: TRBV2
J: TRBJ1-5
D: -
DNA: TGTGCCAGCAGTGTTGAGACAGCCGACAATCAGCCCCAGCATTTT
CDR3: CASSVETADNQPQHF

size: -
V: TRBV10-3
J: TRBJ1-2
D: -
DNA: TGTGCCATCAGTGAGCATTCAGGAGTTAACTATGGCTACACCTTC
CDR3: CAISEHSGVNYGYTF

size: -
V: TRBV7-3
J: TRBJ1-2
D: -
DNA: TGTGCCAGCAGCTTAACTTTCCGGCCCTATGGCTACACCTTC
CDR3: CASSLTFRPYGYTF

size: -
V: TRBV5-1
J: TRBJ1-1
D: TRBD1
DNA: TGCGCCAGCAGCGGCGGACAGGGTTGGGACACTGAAGCTTTCTTT
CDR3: CASSGGQGWDTEAFF

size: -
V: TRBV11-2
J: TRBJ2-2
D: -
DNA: TGTGCCAGCAGCCCCGTACAGGGAGCATTTGTCATCGGGGAGCTGTTTTTT
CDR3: CASSPVQGAFVIGELFF

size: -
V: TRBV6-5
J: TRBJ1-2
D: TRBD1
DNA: TGTGCCAGCAGTTACTCCTCGGACAGGGTCGTGTTTGGCTACACCTTC
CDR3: CASSYSSDRVVFGYTF

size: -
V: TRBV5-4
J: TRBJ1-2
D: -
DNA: TGTGCCAGCAGCTTGGGGCCATTGACCCAGGGCGGTGGCTACACCTTC
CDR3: CASSLGPLTQGGGYTF

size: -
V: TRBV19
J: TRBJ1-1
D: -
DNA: TGTGCCAGTAGCCCCCTTGGGGGCAGGGCTTGGGGCAACACTGAAGCTTTCTTT
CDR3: CASSPLGGRAWGNTEAFF

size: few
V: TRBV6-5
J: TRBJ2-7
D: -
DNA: TGTGCCAGCAGTTACGTACAGGGTTTCTACGAGCAGTACTTC
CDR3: CASSYVQGFYEQYF

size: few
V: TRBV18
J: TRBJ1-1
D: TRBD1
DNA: TGTGCCAGCTCGCTGACAGGGGGGGAATCCGAAGCTTTCTTT
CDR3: CASSLTGGESEAFF

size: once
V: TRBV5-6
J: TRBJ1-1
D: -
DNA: TGTGCCAGCAGCTTGGCCAACAGGGTGGACACTGAAGCTTTCTTT
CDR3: CASSLANRVDTEAFF

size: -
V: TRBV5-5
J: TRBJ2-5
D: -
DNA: TGTGCCAGCAGCTTGGGTTCCTATGGGCAGTACTTC
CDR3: CASSLGSYGQYF

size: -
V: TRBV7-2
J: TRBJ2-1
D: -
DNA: TGTGCCAGCAGCTTAAGCAGGGGCGCGGATGAGCAGTTCTTC
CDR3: CASSLSRGADEQFF